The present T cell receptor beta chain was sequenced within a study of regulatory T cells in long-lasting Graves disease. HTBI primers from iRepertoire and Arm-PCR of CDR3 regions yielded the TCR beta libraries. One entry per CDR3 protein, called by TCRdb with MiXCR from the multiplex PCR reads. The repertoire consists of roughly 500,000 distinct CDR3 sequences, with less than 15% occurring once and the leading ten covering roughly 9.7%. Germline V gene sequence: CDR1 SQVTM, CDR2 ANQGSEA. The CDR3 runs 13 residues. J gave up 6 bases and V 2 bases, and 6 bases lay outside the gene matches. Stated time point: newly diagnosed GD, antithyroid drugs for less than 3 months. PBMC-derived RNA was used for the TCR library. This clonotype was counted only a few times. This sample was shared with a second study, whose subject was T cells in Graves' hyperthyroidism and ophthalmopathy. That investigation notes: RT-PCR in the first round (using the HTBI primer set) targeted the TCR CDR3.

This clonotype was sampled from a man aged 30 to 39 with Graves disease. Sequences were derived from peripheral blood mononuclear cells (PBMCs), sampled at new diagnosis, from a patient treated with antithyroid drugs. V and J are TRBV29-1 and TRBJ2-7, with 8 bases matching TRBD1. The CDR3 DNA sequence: TGCAGCGTTGAACAGGGGGCATCAGGCGAGCAGTACTTC. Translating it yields CSVEQGASGEQYF.